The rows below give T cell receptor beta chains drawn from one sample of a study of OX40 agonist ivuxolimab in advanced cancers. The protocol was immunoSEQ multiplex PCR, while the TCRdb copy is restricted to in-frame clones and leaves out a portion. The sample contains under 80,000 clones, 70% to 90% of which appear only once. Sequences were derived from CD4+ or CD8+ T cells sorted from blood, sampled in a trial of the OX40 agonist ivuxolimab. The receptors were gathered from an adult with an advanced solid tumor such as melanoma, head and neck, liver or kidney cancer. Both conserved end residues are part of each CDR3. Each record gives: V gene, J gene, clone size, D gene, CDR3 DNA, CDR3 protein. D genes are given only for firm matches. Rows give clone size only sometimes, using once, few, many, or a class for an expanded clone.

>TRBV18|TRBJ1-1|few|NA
TGTGCCAGCTCACCACTGGGGGCGGACACTGAAGCTTTCTTT
CASSPLGADTEAFF
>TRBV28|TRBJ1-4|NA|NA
TGTGCCAGCAGGTCTGGGACGGGGGTAACTAATGAAAAACTGTTTTTT
CASRSGTGVTNEKLFF
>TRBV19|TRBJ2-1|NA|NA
TGTGCCAGTAGTATAGATGGCTGGACCCGATTTGAGCAGTTCTTC
CASSIDGWTRFEQFF
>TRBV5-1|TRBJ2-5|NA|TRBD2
TGCGCCAGCAGCTTGGGGCCCGGGGGGGAGACCCAGTACTTC
CASSLGPGGETQYF
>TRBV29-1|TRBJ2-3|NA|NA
TGCAGCGTTTCCTGGGGAAGCACAGATACGCAGTATTTT
CSVSWGSTDTQYF
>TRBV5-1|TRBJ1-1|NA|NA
TGCGCCAGCAGGACCTCGACAGCGAACACTGAAGCTTTCTTT
CASRTSTANTEAFF
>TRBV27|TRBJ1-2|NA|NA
TGTGCCAGCAGTCTCCCGGGAGGGGTTGGTGGCTACACCTTC
CASSLPGGVGGYTF
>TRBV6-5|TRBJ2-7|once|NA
TGTGCCAGCAGTGGGGTGACCTACGAGCAGTACTTC
CASSGVTYEQYF
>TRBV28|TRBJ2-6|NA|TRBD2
TGTGCCACCTCGGGGGGCTCTGGGGCCAACGTCCTGACTTTC
CATSGGSGANVLTF
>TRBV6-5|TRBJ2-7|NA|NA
TGTGCCAGCAGTGAATGGGGCGGGCCCTACGAGCAGTACTTC
CASSEWGGPYEQYF
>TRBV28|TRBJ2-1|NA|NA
TGTGCCAGCAACAGCGGACCTTACAATGAGCAGTTCTTC
CASNSGPYNEQFF
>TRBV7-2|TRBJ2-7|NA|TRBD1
TGTGCCAGCAGCTTGGGACAGGGTAGAGGGCTGGGGAACGAGCAGTACTTC
CASSLGQGRGLGNEQYF
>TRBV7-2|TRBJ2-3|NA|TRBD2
TGTGCCAGCAGCCTCGGGACTAGCGGCACAGATACGCAGTATTTT
CASSLGTSGTDTQYF
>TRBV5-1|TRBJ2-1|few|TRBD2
TGCGCCAGCAGCGTATTAGCGGGAGGGCCCGGGCAGTTCTTC
CASSVLAGGPGQFF
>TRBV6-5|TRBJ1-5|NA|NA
TGTGCCAGCAGACCCTCAGGAAATCAGCCCCAGCATTTT
CASRPSGNQPQHF
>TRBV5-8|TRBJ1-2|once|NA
TGTGCCAGCAACTATGGCTACACCTTC
CASNYGYTF
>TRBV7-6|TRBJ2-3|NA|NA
TGTGCCAGCAAACCCACGGCAACCACGGGTACGCAGTATTTT
CASKPTATTGTQYF
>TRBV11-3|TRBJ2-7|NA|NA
TGTGCCAGCAGCCAGTCCAGAGGCTACGAGCAGTACTTC
CASSQSRGYEQYF
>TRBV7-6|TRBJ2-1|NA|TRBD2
TGTGCCAGCAGCTTAGAGCCGGCTAGCGGGAGCGGCAATGAGCAGTTCTTC
CASSLEPASGSGNEQFF
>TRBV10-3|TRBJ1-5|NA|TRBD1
TGTGCCATCAGTGGACAGGGGGCAGGCAATCAGCCCCAGCATTTT
CAISGQGAGNQPQHF
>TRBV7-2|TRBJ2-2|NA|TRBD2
TGTGCCAGCAGGCAGAGAGCGGGAGGGAGAAACACCGGGGAGCTGTTTTTT
CASRQRAGGRNTGELFF
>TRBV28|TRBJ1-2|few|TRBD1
TGTGCCAGCAAAATACAGGGGGGCTATGGCTACACCTTC
CASKIQGGYGYTF
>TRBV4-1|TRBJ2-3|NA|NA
TGCGCCAGCAGCCAAGAAGGGCTAGATACGCAGTATTTT
CASSQEGLDTQYF
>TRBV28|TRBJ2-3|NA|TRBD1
TGTGCCAGCAGTTTAGTGTGGGGACAGGATGATACGCAGTATTTT
CASSLVWGQDDTQYF
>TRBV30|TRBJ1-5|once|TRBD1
TGTGCCTGGGGGGACAGGGCCGGCCAGCCCCAGCATTTT
CAWGDRAGQPQHF
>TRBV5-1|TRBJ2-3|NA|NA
TGCGCCAGCAGCTTGGTAGGGTGGAACACAGATACGCAGTATTTT
CASSLVGWNTDTQYF
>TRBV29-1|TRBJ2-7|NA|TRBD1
TGCAGCGTTGAGGGAATTAACAGGGGTAACGAGCAGTACTTC
CSVEGINRGNEQYF
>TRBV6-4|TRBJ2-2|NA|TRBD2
TGTGCCAGCAGCGGGACTAGCGGACCTCGGGGCACCGGGGAGCTGTTTTTT
CASSGTSGPRGTGELFF
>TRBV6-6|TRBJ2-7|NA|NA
TGTGCCAGCAGTTATGGGATACACTCCTACGAGCAGTACTTC
CASSYGIHSYEQYF
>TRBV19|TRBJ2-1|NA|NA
TGTGCCAGTAGTACCCGGGACTCTATTTACAATGAGCAGTTCTTC
CASSTRDSIYNEQFF
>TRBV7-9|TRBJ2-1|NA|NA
TGTGCCAGCAGCTTAGCCCCGTCGGCCGGCGAGCAGTTCTTC
CASSLAPSAGEQFF
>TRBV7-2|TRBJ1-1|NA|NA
TGTGCCAGCAGCTTAGTCAGGGTGAACACTGAAGCTTTCTTT
CASSLVRVNTEAFF
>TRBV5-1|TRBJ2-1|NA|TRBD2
TGCGCCAGCAGCCGAACGACTAGCGGGAGTTGGGTGAGCTCCTACAATGAGCAGTTCTTC
CASSRTTSGSWVSSYNEQFF
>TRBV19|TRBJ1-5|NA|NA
TGTGCCAGTAGTTCACCGACAGGCAATCAGCCCCAGCATTTT
CASSSPTGNQPQHF
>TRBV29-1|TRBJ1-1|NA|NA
TGCAGCGTTGGTCATGGTCCCACTGAAGCTTTCTTT
CSVGHGPTEAFF
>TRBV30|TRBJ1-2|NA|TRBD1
TGTGCCTGGAGTTTACCGGGACAGAATATGTATGGCTACACCTTC
CAWSLPGQNMYGYTF
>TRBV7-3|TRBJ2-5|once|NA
TGTGCCAGCAGCTTAACGGGCCGTCAAGGAGAGACCCAGTACTTC
CASSLTGRQGETQYF
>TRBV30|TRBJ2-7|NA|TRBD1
TGTGCCTGGAGGGGACAGCCCTACGAGCAGTACTTC
CAWRGQPYEQYF
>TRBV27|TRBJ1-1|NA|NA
TGTGCCAGCACCCCATACGCCATTCCGGGGAGGGACACTGAAGCTTTCTTT
CASTPYAIPGRDTEAFF
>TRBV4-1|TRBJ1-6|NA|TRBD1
TGCGCCAGCAGCCTCCAGGCCGGCAGGGGGCAGGATTCACCCCTCCACTTT
CASSLQAGRGQDSPLHF
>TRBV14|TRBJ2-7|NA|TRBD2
TGTGCCAGCAGCCCTGGACTAGCAGCCTACGAGCAGTACTTC
CASSPGLAAYEQYF
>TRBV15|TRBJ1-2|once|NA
TGTGCCACCAGCAGAGATAGGGCATCAAGTGGCTACACCTTC
CATSRDRASSGYTF
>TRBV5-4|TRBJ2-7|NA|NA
TGTGCCAGCAGCTTGGGGGGGGACCTCTCCTACGAGCAGTACTTC
CASSLGGDLSYEQYF
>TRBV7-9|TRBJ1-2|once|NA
TGTGCCAGCAGCTTAGGGGGGGGAACCCGAAATAACTATGGCTACACCTTC
CASSLGGGTRNNYGYTF
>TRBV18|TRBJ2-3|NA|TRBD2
TGTGCCAGCTCCCCTCTGGGGTGGCGGGAGAGGACAGATACGCAGTATTTT
CASSPLGWRERTDTQYF
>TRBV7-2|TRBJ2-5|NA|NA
TGTGCCAGCAGCTTAGTGGCGGGCCCTAAGGGACAAGAGACCCAGTACTTC
CASSLVAGPKGQETQYF
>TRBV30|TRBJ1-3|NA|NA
TGTGCCTGGAGTGCAGACAGGAGCTCTGGAAACACCATATATTTT
CAWSADRSSGNTIYF
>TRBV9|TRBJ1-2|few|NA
TGTGCCAGCAGCGTAGCCCTTACTAACTATGGCTACACCTTC
CASSVALTNYGYTF
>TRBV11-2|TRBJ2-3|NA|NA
TGTGCCAGCAGCGTCGGCCCCACAGATACGCAGTATTTT
CASSVGPTDTQYF